This TCR beta chain is drawn from a study of long-term antiretroviral therapy in people with HIV. Regarding the study as a whole: Increased diversity was seen after ART, yet it remained lower than in transplant donor controls.

For this clone: Antigen unknown.

This CDR3 spans 14 amino acids. Germline CDR1 reads SGHDN; CDR2 reads FVKESK. V was pared by 1 base and J by 1 base, with 5 bases between. At the survey level, the v3.0 immunoSEQ assay was run. Measured with immunoSEQ multiplex PCR; TCRdb has only the in-frame clones, and not every one. The table shows roughly 16,000 clones, with about 95% occurring only once. The sample was unsorted PBMCs, taken 6 to 6.5 years after starting antiretroviral therapy. The sequence was collected from a woman aged 50 to 60 with HIV. V is TRBV14 and J is TRBJ2-4; a possible D gene is TRBD1 (5 bases). CDR3 in amino acids: CASSQAGAKNIQYF. Here the CDR3 DNA reads TGTGCCAGCAGCCAAGCAGGGGCCAAAAACATTCAGTACTTC.